This T cell receptor (beta chain) was sequenced in a study of cytomegalovirus exposure and HLA in healthy donors. General study findings and limits: Rarity held for most TCR sequences, but there were some public TCRs that occurred in many donors. A few of the chains that were CMV-associated were confirmed in vitro to be specific for CMV antigens.

About this clone: What it binds is unknown.

Primers for the PCR totalled 60 Vbeta and 13 Jbeta. As originally analysed: Roughly 10 million shared chains were among around 80 million unique TCR beta chains counted in a later analysis. Assay: immunoSEQ multiplex PCR; the TCRdb copy retains only in-frame clones and omits some. From that table come the V and J calls and clone size; the DNA was used to work out D and trimming. The sample includes some 96,000 clones. The specimen was PBMCs. This receptor was obtained from a woman aged 30 to 39 in good health and CMV-seronegative.

The CDR3 coding sequence is TGTGCCAGCAGGTCCATCCATAGCAATCAGCCCCAGCATTTT. It yields the protein CASRSIHSNQPQHF. V is TRBV27 and J is TRBJ1-5; D not certain. The CDR3 contains 14 residues. V was pared by 6 bases and J by 0 bases, with 9 bases between. Germline V gives CDR1 MNHEY, CDR2 SMNVEV (reference sequence).